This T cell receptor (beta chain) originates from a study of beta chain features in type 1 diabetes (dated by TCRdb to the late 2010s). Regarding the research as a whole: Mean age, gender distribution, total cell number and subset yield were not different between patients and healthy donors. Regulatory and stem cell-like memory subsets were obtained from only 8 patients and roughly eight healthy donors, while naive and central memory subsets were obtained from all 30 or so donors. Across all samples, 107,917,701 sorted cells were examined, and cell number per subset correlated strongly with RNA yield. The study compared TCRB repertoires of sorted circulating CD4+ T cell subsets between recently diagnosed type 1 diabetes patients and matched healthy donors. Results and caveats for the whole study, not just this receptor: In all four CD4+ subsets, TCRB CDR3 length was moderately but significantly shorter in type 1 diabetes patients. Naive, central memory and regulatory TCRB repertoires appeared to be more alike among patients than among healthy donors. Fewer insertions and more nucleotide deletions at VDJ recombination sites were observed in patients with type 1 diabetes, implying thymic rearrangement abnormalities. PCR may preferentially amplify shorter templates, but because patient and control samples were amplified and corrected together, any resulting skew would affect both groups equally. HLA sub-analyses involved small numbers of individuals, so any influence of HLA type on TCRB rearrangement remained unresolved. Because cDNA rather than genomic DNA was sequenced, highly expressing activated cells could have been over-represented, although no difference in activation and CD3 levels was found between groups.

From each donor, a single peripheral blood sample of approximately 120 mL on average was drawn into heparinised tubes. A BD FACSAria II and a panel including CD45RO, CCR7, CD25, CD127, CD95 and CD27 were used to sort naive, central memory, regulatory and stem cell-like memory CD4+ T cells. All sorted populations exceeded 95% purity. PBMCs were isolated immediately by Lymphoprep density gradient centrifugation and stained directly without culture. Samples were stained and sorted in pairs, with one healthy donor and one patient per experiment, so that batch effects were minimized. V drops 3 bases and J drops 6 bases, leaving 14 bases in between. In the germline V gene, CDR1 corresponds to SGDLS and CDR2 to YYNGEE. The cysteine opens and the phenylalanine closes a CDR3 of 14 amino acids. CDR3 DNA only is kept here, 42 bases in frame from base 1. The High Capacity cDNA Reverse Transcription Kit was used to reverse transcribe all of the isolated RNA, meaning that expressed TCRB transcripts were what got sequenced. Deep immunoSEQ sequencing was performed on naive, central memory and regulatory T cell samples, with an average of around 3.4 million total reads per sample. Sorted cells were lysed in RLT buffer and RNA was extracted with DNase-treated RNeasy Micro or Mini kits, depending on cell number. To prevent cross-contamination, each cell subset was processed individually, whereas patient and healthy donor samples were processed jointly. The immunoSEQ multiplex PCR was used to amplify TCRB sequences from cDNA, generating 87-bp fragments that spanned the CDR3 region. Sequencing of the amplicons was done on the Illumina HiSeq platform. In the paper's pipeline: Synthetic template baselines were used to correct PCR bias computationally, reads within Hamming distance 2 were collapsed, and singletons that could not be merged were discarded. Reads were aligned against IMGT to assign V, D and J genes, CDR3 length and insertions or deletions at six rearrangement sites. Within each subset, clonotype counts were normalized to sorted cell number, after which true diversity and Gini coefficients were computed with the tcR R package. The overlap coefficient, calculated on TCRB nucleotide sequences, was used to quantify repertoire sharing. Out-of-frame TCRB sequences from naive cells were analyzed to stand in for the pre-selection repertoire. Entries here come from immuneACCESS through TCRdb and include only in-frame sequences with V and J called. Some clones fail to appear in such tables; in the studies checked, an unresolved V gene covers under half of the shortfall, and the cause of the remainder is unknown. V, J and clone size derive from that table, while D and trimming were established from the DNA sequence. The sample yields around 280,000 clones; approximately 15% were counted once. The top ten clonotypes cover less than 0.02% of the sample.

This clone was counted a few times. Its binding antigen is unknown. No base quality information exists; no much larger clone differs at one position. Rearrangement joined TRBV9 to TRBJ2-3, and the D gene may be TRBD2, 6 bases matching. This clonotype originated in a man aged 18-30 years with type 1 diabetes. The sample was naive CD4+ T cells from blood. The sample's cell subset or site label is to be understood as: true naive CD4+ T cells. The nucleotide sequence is TGTGCCAGCAGCGGGACTACCCCTCGGGATACGCAGTATTTT. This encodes CASSGTTPRDTQYF. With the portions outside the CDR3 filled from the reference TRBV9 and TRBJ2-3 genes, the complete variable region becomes DSGVTQTPKHLITATGQRVTLRCSPRSGDLSVYWYQQSLDQGLQFLIQYYNGEERAKGNILERFSAQQFPDLHSELNLSSLELGDSALYFCASSGTTPRDTQYFGPGTRLTVL.